This T cell receptor (beta chain) was sequenced during a study of blood T cell repertoires in COVID-19. Here immunoSEQ multiplex PCR was the method, and the copy in TCRdb shows in-frame clones only, minus some. The sample lists 95,000 to 150,000 clones, 60% to 85% occurring once. This CDR3 has 13 residues. Germline V gene lookup returns CDR1 KGHDR and CDR2 SFDVKD. Trimming stripped 5 bases from V and 1 base from J, with 7 bases between. Sequenced: peripheral blood. The TCR comes from a man in his 70s with acute or convalescent COVID-19. V is TRBV24-1 and J is TRBJ1-2; maybe TRBD1 (5 bases). The CDR3 sequence: CATSGGHNYGYTF. The CDR3 region has the DNA TGTGCCACCAGTGGGGGCCATAACTATGGCTACACCTTC.